This T cell receptor (beta chain) was profiled in a study of cytomegalovirus exposure and HLA in healthy donors. Study-wide points: Reports described diagnosis of cytomegalovirus status by the classifier as highly specific and sensitive.

TCRdb's copy holds only in-frame clones and misses some; the assay was immunoSEQ multiplex PCR. The sample records 150,000 to 200,000 clones, more than 80% being singletons. This CDR3 spans 16 amino acids. A word on this clone: The target antigen is unknown.

What was sequenced was PBMCs. The receptor's source is a man in his late teens or twenties in good health and CMV-seropositive. This chain connects TRBV21-1 to TRBJ1-4; the tabulated D call, TRBD1, remains unverified against the DNA. TRBV21-1 is described as a pseudogene. CDR3 amino acids: CASSLKGGTGNEKLFF. Here the CDR3 DNA reads TGTGCCAGCAGCCTTAAAGGGGGGACAGGGAATGAAAAACTGTTTTTT.